This T cell receptor (beta chain) is drawn from a study of blood T cells in healthy people across ages. The CDR3 has 15 residues. Germline assignment: CDR1 SGHRS and CDR2 YFSETQ. V dropped 4 bases and J dropped 5; count of bases not matched to a gene: 5. Primers used in a second PCR of roughly 7 to 12 cycles were a sample-barcoded 5' primer and a J-beta primer mix. TCRdb redid the calling of the 5' RACE reads with MiXCR, one entry per CDR3 protein. The repertoire holds 800,000 to 950,000 distinct CDR3 sequences, approximately 32% seen once, with more than 8.5% in the top ten. Separately, the same data were catalogued under a study of T cells of mothers and their children. That paper adds: According to the study, all extracted RNA entered cDNA synthesis at roughly 1.5 ug per 15 ul.

V usage is TRBV5-1 and J usage is TRBJ2-2; 10 bases fit TRBD2. Sequencing used blood. This TCR was recovered from a woman in her forties in good health. CDR3 amino acids: CASSLGTSVTGELFF. The CDR3 DNA reads as TGCGCCAGCAGCCTCGGGACTAGCGTGACCGGGGAGCTGTTTTTT.